One T cell receptor beta chain is described in this entry. The germline CDR1 and CDR2 sequences are MNHNS and SASEGT. V lost 6 bases to trimming and J lost 0 bases; unmatched junction nucleotides: 5. The CDR3 length is 15 residues. This specimen belongs to a study of cytomegalovirus exposure and HLA in healthy donors. While unrecorded immune exposures were likely, the donors were nominally healthy when sampled. PCR was performed using 60 Vbeta and 13 Jbeta primers. Assay: immunoSEQ multiplex PCR; the TCRdb copy retains only in-frame clones and omits some. The sample records about 130,000 clones, 8% to 11% being singletons.

The sequence came from a woman aged 18-29 years in good health and CMV-seropositive. V is TRBV6-1 and J is TRBJ2-7, with 10 bases fitting TRBD1. What was sequenced was PBMCs. The CDR3 DNA sequence: TGTGCCAGCAGGTACCGGGACAGGGGCTCCTACGAGCAGTACTTC. Protein sequence: CASRYRDRGSYEQYF.